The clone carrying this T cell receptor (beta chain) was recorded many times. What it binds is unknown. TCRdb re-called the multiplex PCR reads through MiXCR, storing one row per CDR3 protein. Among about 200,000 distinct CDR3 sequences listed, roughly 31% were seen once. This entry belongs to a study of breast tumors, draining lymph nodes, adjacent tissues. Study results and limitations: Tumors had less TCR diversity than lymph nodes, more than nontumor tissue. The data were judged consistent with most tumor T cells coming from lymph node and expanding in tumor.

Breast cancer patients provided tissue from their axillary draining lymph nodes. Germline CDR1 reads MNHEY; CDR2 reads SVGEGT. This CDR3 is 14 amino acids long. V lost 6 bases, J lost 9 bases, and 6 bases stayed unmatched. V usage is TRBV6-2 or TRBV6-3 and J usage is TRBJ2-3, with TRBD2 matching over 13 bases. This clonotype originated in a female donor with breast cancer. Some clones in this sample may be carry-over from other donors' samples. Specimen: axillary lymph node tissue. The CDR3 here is CASSRGLAGATQYF. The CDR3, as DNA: TGTGCCAGCAGCCGAGGACTAGCGGGAGCAACGCAGTATTTT.